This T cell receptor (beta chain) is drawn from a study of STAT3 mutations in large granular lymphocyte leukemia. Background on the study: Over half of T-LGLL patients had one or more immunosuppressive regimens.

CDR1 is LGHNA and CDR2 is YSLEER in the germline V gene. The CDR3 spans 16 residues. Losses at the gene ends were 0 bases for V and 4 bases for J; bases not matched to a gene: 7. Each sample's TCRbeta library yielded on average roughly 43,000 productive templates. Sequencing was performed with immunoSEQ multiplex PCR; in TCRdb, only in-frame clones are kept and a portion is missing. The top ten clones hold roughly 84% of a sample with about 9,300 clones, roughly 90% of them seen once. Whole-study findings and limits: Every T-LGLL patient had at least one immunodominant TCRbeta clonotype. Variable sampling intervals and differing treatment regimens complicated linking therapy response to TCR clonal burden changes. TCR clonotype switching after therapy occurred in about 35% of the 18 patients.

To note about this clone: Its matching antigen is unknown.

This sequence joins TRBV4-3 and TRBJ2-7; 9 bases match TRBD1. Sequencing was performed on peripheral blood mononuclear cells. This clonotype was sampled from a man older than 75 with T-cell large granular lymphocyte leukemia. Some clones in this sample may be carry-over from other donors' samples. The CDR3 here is CASSQDWTGVPYEQYF. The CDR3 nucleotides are TGCGCCAGCAGCCAAGACTGGACAGGGGTCCCTTACGAGCAGTACTTC.